The clone carrying this T cell receptor (beta chain) was seen a single time. Its antigen is undetermined. The source of the sample is a study of shared clonotypes between healthy human individuals. Findings and caveats of the study: Sampling covered blood only; tissue repertoires likely differ.

As defined, naive CD8 cells were CD45RO-negative and positively selected for CCR7, with terminally differentiated effector memory CD45RA+ cells excluded. The assay was run at deep level. Repertoires were generated with immunoSEQ multiplex PCR, while TCRdb's copy carries only in-frame clones and drops some. Among roughly 2.1 million clones listed, about 93% were seen once. Looked up from germline, CDR1 is MDHEN and CDR2 is SYDVKM. The CDR3 runs 15 residues. V lost 8 bases to trimming and J lost 1 base; unmatched junction nucleotides: 11. V is TRBV28 and J is TRBJ2-7, with 7 bases lining up with TRBD1. This receptor was obtained from a man aged 18 to 29 in good health. Some clones in this sample may be carry-over from other donors' samples. Sequenced input: naive CD8+ T cells from PBMCs. The CDR3 sequence: CASAYQPGQSYEQYF. The CDR3 nucleotides read TGTGCCAGCGCATACCAACCGGGACAGTCCTACGAGCAGTACTTC. Filled out from reference TRBV28 and TRBJ2-7, the complete variable domain reads DVKVTQSSRYLVKRTGEKVFLECVQDMDHENMFWYRQDPGLGLRLIYFSYDVKMKEKGDIPEGYSVSREKKERFSLILESASTNQTSMYLCASAYQPGQSYEQYFGPGTRLTVT.